One and the same sample provided the 3 T cell receptor beta chains below, sequenced in a study of cytomegalovirus exposure and HLA in healthy donors. Researchers ran the PCR with 60 Vbeta and 13 Jbeta primers. The protocol was immunoSEQ multiplex PCR, while the TCRdb copy is restricted to in-frame clones and leaves out a portion. The data hold 210,000 or so clones, with just under 85% observed a single time. Specimen: PBMCs. These receptors all come from a woman aged 40 to 49 in good health and CMV-seronegative.

The chain is built from TRBV6-1 and TRBJ2-5; 8 bases fit TRBD1. The CDR3 covers 14 residues. V was pared by 4 bases and J by 5 bases, with 6 bases of the junction left unmatched. The germline V gene encodes CDR1 MNHNS and CDR2 SASEGT. For the CDR3, the DNA is TGTGCCAGCAGTGTAGGCAGGGGGCTGGAGACCCAGTACTTC. This translates into CASSVGRGLETQYF.

The chain carries TRBV9 and TRBJ2-1, with TRBD1 as a possible D gene (6 bases). This CDR3 has 15 residues. The germline CDR1 and CDR2 sequences are SGDLS and YYNGEE. V was pared by 0 bases and J by 4 bases, with 11 bases between. The CDR3 DNA reads TGTGCCAGCAGCGTAGAACAGGGTAGTTACAATGAGCAGTTCTTC. Its translation: CASSVEQGSYNEQFF.

V usage is TRBV30 and J usage is TRBJ2-2; 7 nucleotides agree with TRBD2. With V trimmed by 2 bases and J by 6 bases, 12 bases remained unmatched. This CDR3 region has 16 residues. Germline V lookup: CDR1 GTSNPN, CDR2 SVGIG (reference sequence). The chain's CDR3 is CAWSSTSGIKSGELFF. The CDR3 DNA reads TGTGCCTGGAGTTCAACAAGCGGGATCAAATCCGGGGAGCTGTTTTTT. The whole variable domain, remainder taken from reference TRBV30 and TRBJ2-2, is SQTIHQWPATLVQPVGSPLSLECTVEGTSNPNLYWYRQAAGRGLQLLFYSVGIGQISSEVPQNLSASRPQDRQFILSSKKLLLSDSGFYLCAWSSTSGIKSGELFFGEGSRLTVL.